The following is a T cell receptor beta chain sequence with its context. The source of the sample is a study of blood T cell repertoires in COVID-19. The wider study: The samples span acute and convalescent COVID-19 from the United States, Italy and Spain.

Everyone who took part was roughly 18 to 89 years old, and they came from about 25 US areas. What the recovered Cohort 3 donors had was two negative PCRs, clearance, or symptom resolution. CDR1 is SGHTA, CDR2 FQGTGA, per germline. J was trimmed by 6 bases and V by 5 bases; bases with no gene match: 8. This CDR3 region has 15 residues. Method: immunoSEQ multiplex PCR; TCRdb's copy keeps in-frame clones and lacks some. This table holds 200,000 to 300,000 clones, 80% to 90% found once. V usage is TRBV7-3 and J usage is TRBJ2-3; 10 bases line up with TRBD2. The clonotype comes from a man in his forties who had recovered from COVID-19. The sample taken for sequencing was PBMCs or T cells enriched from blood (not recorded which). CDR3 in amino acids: CASSNQRGGPDTQYF. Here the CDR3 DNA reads TGTGCCAGCAGCAACCAGCGGGGGGGTCCGGATACGCAGTATTTT.